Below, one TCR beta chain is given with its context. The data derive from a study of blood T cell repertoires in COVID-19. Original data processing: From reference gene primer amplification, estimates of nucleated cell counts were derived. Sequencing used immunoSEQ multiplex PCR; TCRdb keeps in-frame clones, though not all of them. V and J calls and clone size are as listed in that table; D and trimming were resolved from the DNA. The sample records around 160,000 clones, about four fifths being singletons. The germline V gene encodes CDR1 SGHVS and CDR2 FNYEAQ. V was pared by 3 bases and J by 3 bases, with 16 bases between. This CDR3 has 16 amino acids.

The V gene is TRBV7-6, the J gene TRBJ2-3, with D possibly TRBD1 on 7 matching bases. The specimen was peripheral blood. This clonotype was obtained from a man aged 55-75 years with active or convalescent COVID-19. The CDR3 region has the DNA TGTGCCAGCAGCTTGACTAGGCTGACAGGGACAGATACGCAGTATTTT. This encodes CASSLTRLTGTDTQYF.